Listed below are T cell receptor beta chains from one sample, sequenced in a study of T cells after yellow fever vaccination. One entry per CDR3 protein, called by TCRdb with MiXCR from the 5' RACE reads. This table holds some 320,000 distinct CDR3 sequences, 8.5% to 9% found once. This specimen consisted of PBMCs, obtained on the day of the first yellow fever vaccination. The receptors originated from a young man who received the YFV17D yellow fever vaccine. The CDR3 runs from the conserved cysteine through the conserved F or W. The D gene is left open where the match is weak. Clone size is not always given. Where it is, it says once, few, many or a class for expanded clones.

NA	TRBV2	TRBJ1-5	NA	TGTGCCAGCCGGAAGGAGACCAATCAGCCCCAGCATTTT	CASRKETNQPQHF
few	TRBV5-1	TRBJ1-4	TRBD1	TGCGCCAGCAGCTCCCCGGGACAGGGGGTGGAAAAACTGTTTTTT	CASSSPGQGVEKLFF
NA	TRBV15	TRBJ2-5	TRBD1	TGTGCCACCAGCAGCGGACAGGGATGGGGCCAAGAGACCCAGTACTTC	CATSSGQGWGQETQYF
NA	TRBV5-1	TRBJ2-2	TRBD1	TGCGCCAGCAGCTTGGGCACAGGGGGCTGGACCGGGGAGCTGTTTTTT	CASSLGTGGWTGELFF
NA	TRBV5-1	TRBJ2-5	NA	TGCTCCAGCAGCTTGGAGTCAAGGAACCAAGAGACCCAGTACTTC	CSSSLESRNQETQYF
few	TRBV2	TRBJ2-4	NA	TGTGCCAGCAGTGTAGGAAACATTCAGTACTTC	CASSVGNIQYF
NA	TRBV12-3/TRBV12-4	TRBJ1-5	TRBD1	TGTGCCAGCAGTTTGGGACAGATAGTTTGGCAGCCCCAGCATTTT	CASSLGQIVWQPQHF
many	TRBV15	TRBJ2-1	NA	TGTGCCACCAGGAAGGGGCCCGGTGGTGAGCAGTTCTTC	CATRKGPGGEQFF
few	TRBV7-2	TRBJ2-7	NA	TGTGCCAGCAGCTGGGACTCCAACTACGAGCAGTACTTC	CASSWDSNYEQYF
few	TRBV20-1	TRBJ2-5	TRBD1	TGCAGTGCTAGCGACTCCGGGACAGGGAAAGAGACCCAGTACTTC	CSASDSGTGKETQYF
NA	TRBV29-1	TRBJ1-1	NA	TGCAGCGTTAACGATGCCCACCTCATGAACACTGAAGCTTTCTTT	CSVNDAHLMNTEAFF
NA	TRBV18	TRBJ2-5	NA	TGTGCCAGCTCCAGGTCGGCGGTACAAGAGACCCAGTACTTC	CASSRSAVQETQYF
NA	TRBV18	TRBJ2-1	TRBD1	TGTGCCAGCTCACCGGGACAGGATGATGAGCAGTTCTTC	CASSPGQDDEQFF
NA	TRBV9	TRBJ1-1	NA	TGTGCCAGCAGCGTAGTTGTGACATTCAACACTGAAGCTTTCTTT	CASSVVVTFNTEAFF
few	TRBV4-2	TRBJ2-5	NA	TGTGCCAGCAGCCAAGATTTCCCGAGGGAGACCCAGTACTTC	CASSQDFPRETQYF
few	TRBV20-1	TRBJ1-1	NA	TGCAGTGCCCCGGGGGGGGAGATGCAAGCTTTCTTT	CSAPGGEMQAFF
many	TRBV28	TRBJ1-5	NA	TGTGCCAGCAGTTTGTGGAGTCAGCCCCAGCATTTT	CASSLWSQPQHF
NA	TRBV29-1	TRBJ1-5	NA	TGCAGCGTCCGGACGGGTAGTGGGCCCCAGCATTTT	CSVRTGSGPQHF
NA	TRBV20-1	TRBJ2-6	NA	TGCAGTGCTCCCCAGTCAGGGTCTGGGGCCAACGTCCTGACTTTC	CSAPQSGSGANVLTF
few	TRBV18	TRBJ1-2	NA	TGTGCCAGCTCACCGACCCCCTGGGGCTACACCTTC	CASSPTPWGYTF
few	TRBV3-1	TRBJ1-1	NA	TGTGCCAGCAGCCAAGATCTTGTCGGGGACACTGAAGCTTTCTTT	CASSQDLVGDTEAFF
few	TRBV6-5	TRBJ2-7	NA	TGTGCCAGCAGTTACCCTCAATCCGGGTCCTACGAGCAGTACTTC	CASSYPQSGSYEQYF
NA	TRBV10-3	TRBJ1-4	NA	TGTGCCTCTCGCGGGGAACCCAATGAAAAACTGTTTTTT	CASRGEPNEKLFF
few	TRBV7-9	TRBJ1-4	NA	TGTGCCAGCAGCCACGATGAGCTCCCTAATGAAAAACTGTTTTTT	CASSHDELPNEKLFF
few	TRBV7-2	TRBJ1-5	TRBD1	TGTGCCAGCAGCTCCGGGACAGGGCTCAATCAGCCCCAGCATTTT	CASSSGTGLNQPQHF
few	TRBV7-9	TRBJ1-4	NA	TGTGCCAGCAGCTTGATGAGGGGTGAAAAACTGTTTTTT	CASSLMRGEKLFF
few	TRBV9	TRBJ1-2	NA	TGTGCCAGCAGCGTAGAAGAGAACTATGGCTACACCTTC	CASSVEENYGYTF
few	TRBV5-1	TRBJ1-2	NA	TGCGCCAGCAGCTTGGCCGAGGGGTTGGGCGCAGGTCTTGGCTACACCTTC	CASSLAEGLGAGLGYTF
few	TRBV27	TRBJ1-1	NA	TGTGCCAGCAGGGGCAGGGTGTTAGGCACTGAAGCTTTCTTT	CASRGRVLGTEAFF
NA	TRBV7-8	TRBJ1-1	NA	TGTGCCAGCAGCTTACTGTTCGGGGACACTGAAGCTTTCTTT	CASSLLFGDTEAFF
few	TRBV9	TRBJ2-3	TRBD1	TGTGCCAGCAGCACCCGGGACAGCGGTTTCACAGATACGCAGTATTTT	CASSTRDSGFTDTQYF
few	TRBV20-1	TRBJ2-5	TRBD1	TGCAGTGCTAGAGCAAGGGACAGGGGGAGGGAGACCCAGTACTTC	CSARARDRGRETQYF